This T cell receptor beta chain was identified in a study of early T cells in non-severe SARS-CoV-2 infection. Study observations and caveats: Matching results from VDJdb favored anti-spike CD8 responses, leaving private and CD4 specificities undetected.

V gave up 3 bases and J gave up 4 bases; unmatched junction bases: 1. Germline V gives CDR1 SGHVS, CDR2 FNYEAQ. The CDR3 loop spans 14 amino acids. Unique molecular identifiers were added to individual cDNA molecules. TCRdb recomputed calls from the 5' RACE reads with MiXCR, one row per CDR3 protein. The profile shows about 64,000 distinct CDR3 sequences, less than 5.5% of them singletons. This clonotype came up many times. Its antigen is unknown. The receptor was isolated from an adult who was a healthcare worker with PCR-confirmed SARS-CoV-2 infection or an uninfected control (not recorded which). The genes are TRBV7-6 and TRBJ2-1; TRBD1 aligns across 9 bases. What was sequenced was whole blood. CDR3 loop: CASSLGTGYNEQFF. The DNA for the CDR3 is TGTGCCAGCAGCTTGGGGACAGGGTACAATGAGCAGTTCTTC.